The entry that follows covers one TCR beta chain sequence. Its antigen is unknown. The record originates from a study of T cell responses to AZD1222 COVID-19 vaccine. Study observations and caveats: The CD4 TCRs associated with vaccination extended across spike and predominated at 160-218 and 743-854. Repertoires were collected only later (after the peak T cell response had occurred). Seropositive at baseline were only a handful of AZD1222 recipients.

The method was immunoSEQ multiplex PCR; TCRdb's version includes in-frame clones alone and lacks a portion of them. This repertoire shows about 77,000 clones, roughly 90% found once; its top ten account for roughly 4.7%. Second-dose timings of about 4 or about 12 weeks were pooled. The CDR3 covers 18 residues. The germline CDR1 and CDR2 sequences are LGHDT and YNNKEL (reference sequence). The junction had 7 bases not matched to a gene; V was cut back by 3 bases and J by 0 bases. This clonotype was obtained from an adult who received the AZD1222 COVID-19 vaccine. The sequences come from peripheral blood, collected 28 days after the second AZD1222 dose. V usage is TRBV3-1 (or the pseudogene TRBV3-2) and J usage is TRBJ2-1; TRBD2 matches at 11 bases. The chain's CDR3 is CASSQRLAGGTSYNEQFF. The CDR3 DNA is TGTGCCAGCAGCCAGAGGCTAGCGGGAGGTACCTCCTACAATGAGCAGTTCTTC.